This T cell receptor beta chain stems from a study of T cell responses to AZD1222 COVID-19 vaccine (dated by TCRdb to the early 2020s). Notes on the research overall: TCR sequencing was performed for about 250 trial participants, of whom around 200 were given two doses of AZD1222 and some 26 were given two doses of MenACWY control vaccine. Trial participants were enrolled by age into subgroups of 18-55, 56-69 and 70-plus years, and around 140, 26 and 57 TCR-sequenced participants, respectively, were included in these subgroups.

The CDR3 regions of human TCRbeta chains were analyzed by immunosequencing. The source study handled its data this way. Repertoire TCRs were matched against a reference library of SARS-CoV-2-specific TCRs generated with the MIRA antigen-specificity platform. Breadth was defined as the fraction of unique TCRs that were SARS-CoV-2-associated, and depth was defined as the fraction of total T cells that were SARS-CoV-2-associated. Using the MIRA data, each spike-specific TCR was mapped to the spike region that the TCR reacts to and placed in a CD4 or CD8 class. Log10-transformed breadth and depth values were compared by one-way ANOVA with Sidak's multiple comparisons tests. TCRdb retrieved this table from immuneACCESS and kept in-frame rearrangements only. Not all clones are present; in checked studies, unresolved V genes account for under half, and no reason is known for the remainder. From that table come the V and J calls and clone size; the DNA was used to work out D and trimming. The sample table lists tens of thousands of clones, around 78% of them with a count of one. Approximately 4% of the sample comes from the top ten.

Study-level results and caveats: The 56-69-year group was small, and its depth increase did not reach significance, likely because of low power. The whole spike protein was spanned by vaccine-associated CD4 TCRs, and dominant responses were seen in regions 160-218 and 743-854. Reportedly, close to half of the unique spike-specific TCRs recognized epitopes lying outside the regions that are mutated in the B.1.351 and B.1.1.7 variants. After two AZD1222 doses, both the breadth and the depth of spike-specific TCRs were significantly higher than at day 0 and than in MenACWY recipients. Conclusions about previously exposed vaccinees are limited, since just 5 to 7 AZD1222 recipients were seropositive for SARS-CoV-2 at baseline. Most participants were white British and females outnumbered males, and the authors suggested that clonal diversity may have been underestimated. Because no day 14 peak-response samples were available, the repertoires could be characterized only after the peak T cell response.

The sample's time point, from its label and the paper: about 28 days (+/-7) after the second vaccine dose. AZD1222 recipients whose second dose came at about 4 weeks and those whose second dose came at about 12 weeks were combined into one group, since spike-specific TCR depth and breadth did not differ between the two schedules. Samples from vaccinated people were obtained from the UK trials COV001 and COV002, which included a single-blind randomized controlled phase 2/3 trial of AZD1222 (ChAdOx1 nCoV-19) in healthy adults. Trial participant PBMC samples were collected at day 0 and day 28 after the second dose for TCRbeta chain sequencing. About this clone itself: There is no known antigen for this receptor. No clone much larger than this one lies a single base away; base qualities are absent.

CDR1 SEHNR and CDR2 FQNEAQ were looked up in the germline V gene (reference sequence). From cysteine to phenylalanine, the CDR3 is 12 amino acids long. This entry keeps only the CDR3 DNA: 36 bases, framed from base 1. V lost 5 bases and J lost 3 bases; the stretch between them is 6 bases long. The sample here was peripheral blood, taken 28 days after the second AZD1222 dose. The chain is made from TRBV7-9 and TRBJ2-3; the D gene lacks a confident call. The TCR sequence derives from an adult who received the AZD1222 COVID-19 vaccine. The CDR3 reads CASSRDTDTQYF. The DNA is TGTGCCAGCAGCAGGGATACAGATACGCAGTATTTT. Here the CDR3 is joined to the reference TRBV7-9 and TRBJ2-3 genes, and the full variable domain is: DTGVSQNPRHKITKRGQNVTFRCDPISEHNRLYWYRQTLGQGPEFLTYFQNEAQLEKSRLLSDRFSAERPKGSFSTLEIQRTEQGDSAMYLCASSRDTDTQYFGPGTRLTVL.